The 2 T cell receptor beta chains below were found in one sample sequenced in a study of identical twins. TCRdb fed the 5' RACE reads into MiXCR, producing one record per CDR3 protein. The sample includes hundreds of thousands of distinct CDR3 sequences, 6% to 6.5% of them seen just once. Sequencing was carried out using naive T cells sorted from blood. The source is a man younger than 35 in good health.

This clonotype was seen at least ten times. The chain is built from TRBV7-2 and TRBJ2-3, with D unclear. V was pared by 1 base and J by 0 bases, with 11 bases between. Germline CDR1 reads SGHTA; CDR2 reads FQGNSA. This CDR3 region has 16 residues. Written as DNA, the CDR3 is TGTGCCAGCAGCTTAGTCGGCAGATTAAGCACAGATACGCAGTATTTT. It specifies CASSLVGRLSTDTQYF.

This clonotype was seen more than once but under ten times. V is TRBV20-1 and J is TRBJ2-1; the match to TRBD2 covers 9 bases. The length of the CDR3 is 14 residues. Losses at the gene ends were 5 bases for V and 3 bases for J; bases not matched to a gene: 5. Germline CDR1 and CDR2: DFQATT and SNEGSKA (reference sequence). The CDR3 region is CSAPSGGLYNEQFF. The CDR3 nucleotides are TGCAGTGCTCCGAGCGGGGGGCTCTACAATGAGCAGTTCTTC.